The source of this T cell receptor (beta chain) is a study of sequential checkpoint blockade in melanoma. Treatment given: randomized to nivolumab then ipilimumab (arm A) or the reverse (arm B). Patients had received no earlier DNA-damaging chemotherapy. PBMC sorting kept live CD3+CD8+ cells without CD19 or CD56. This clone has just a few counts. Data came from immunoSEQ multiplex PCR; TCRdb stores just in-frame clones and leaves some out. The sample carries over 25,000 clones, 82% recorded once. V gave up 3 bases and J gave up 5 bases, with 14 bases separating them. The CDR3 loop spans 14 amino acids. Germline loops: CDR1 SGDLS, CDR2 YYNGEE.

The chain employs TRBV9 and TRBJ2-5; TRBD1 might be the D (6 bases). The clonotype comes from a human donor with melanoma. The sequenced sample was CD8+ T cells sorted from blood (inferred from file names), obtained from a patient given nivolumab and ipilimumab in sequence. In nucleotides, the CDR3 is TGTGCCAGCAGCGCCAGCACAGGGTTTGAGACCCAGTACTTC. This sequence encodes CASSASTGFETQYF.